The rows below give T cell receptor beta chains drawn from one sample of a study of breast tumors, draining lymph nodes, adjacent tissues. TCRdb fed the multiplex PCR reads into MiXCR, producing one record per CDR3 protein. Among 90,000 to 120,000 distinct CDR3 sequences, 21% were seen once, and the ten largest hold roughly 1.3%. Source material: axillary lymph node tissue. These receptors originate from a female donor with breast cancer. Some clones in this sample may be carry-over from other donors' samples. Both conserved end residues are part of each CDR3. The order of the fields is J gene, V gene, D gene, clone size, CDR3 protein, CDR3 DNA. A D gene is named only where the DNA matches it firmly. The size field is filled for only some rows; it gives once, few, many or a size class.

TRBJ2-5 | TRBV20-1 | . | few | CGARLDRPGHRAQYF | TGCGGTGCTAGATTAGACAGGCCCGGGCATAGGGCCCAGTACTTC
TRBJ2-1 | TRBV7-3 | . | many | CASSIQLGEHNEQFF | TGTGCCAGCAGCATTCAGCTCGGGGAGCACAATGAGCAGTTCTTC
TRBJ1-6 | TRBV7-8 | . | . | CASSLAQGGSSYNSPLHF | TGTGCCAGCAGCTTAGCGCAGGGAGGGAGCTCCTATAATTCACCCCTCCACTTT
TRBJ2-5 | TRBV12-3/TRBV12-4 | . | many | CASSFGAGQETQYF | TGTGCCAGCAGTTTTGGGGCAGGGCAAGAGACCCAGTACTTC
TRBJ1-6 | TRBV7-2 | . | many | CASSFIGQNNSPLHF | TGTGCCAGCAGCTTCATTGGACAGAATAATTCACCCCTCCACTTT
TRBJ2-4 | TRBV2 | . | few | CASSYRTGRELAKNIQYF | TGTGCCAGCAGCTACCGGACAGGGCGGGAGTTAGCCAAAAACATTCAGTACTTC
TRBJ1-1 | TRBV5-5 | . | once | CASKGREGTEAFF | TGTGCCAGCAAGGGCAGGGAGGGGACTGAAGCTTTCTTT
TRBJ1-6 | TRBV5-5 | . | many | CASSWAWSSYNSPLHF | TGTGCCAGCAGCTGGGCTTGGAGCTCCTATAATTCACCCCTCCACTTT
TRBJ2-5 | TRBV5-1 | . | many | CASSFVIGVRETQYF | TGCGCCAGCAGCTTCGTAATTGGGGTACGAGAGACCCAGTACTTC
TRBJ2-2 | TRBV3-1 | . | . | CASSQDAGTRELFF | TGTGCCAGCAGCCAAGATGCGGGGACTCGGGAGCTGTTTTTT
TRBJ1-5 | TRBV27 | TRBD1 | many | CANSLTGTVYQPQHF | TGTGCCAACAGCCTGACAGGGACCGTTTACCAGCCCCAGCATTTT
TRBJ1-3 | TRBV4-1 | . | many | CASSQDNRNTIYF | TGCGCCAGCAGCCAAGATAACAGAAACACCATATATTTT
TRBJ1-5 | TRBV19 | TRBD1 | . | CASSTGTGGDQPQHF | TGTGCCAGTAGTACCGGGACAGGGGGTGATCAGCCCCAGCATTTT
TRBJ1-6 | TRBV3-1 | TRBD1 | many | CASSPGQVRGSPLHF | TGTGCCAGCAGCCCCGGACAGGTGAGAGGTTCACCCCTCCACTTT
TRBJ2-3 | TRBV10-3 | . | many | CAIRGQGADTQYF | TGTGCCATCAGAGGACAAGGGGCAGATACGCAGTATTTT
TRBJ2-5 | TRBV7-8 | . | many | CASKGVGETQYF | TGTGCCAGCAAGGGGGTGGGAGAGACCCAGTACTTC
TRBJ2-1 | TRBV24-1 | TRBD1 | many | CATTGGTYNEQFF | TGTGCCACTACAGGGGGAACCTACAATGAGCAGTTCTTC
TRBJ1-6 | TRBV5-1 | . | many | CASRLWGYNSPLHF | TGCGCCAGCAGGCTCTGGGGTTATAATTCACCCCTCCACTTT
TRBJ1-4 | TRBV29-1 | . | many | CSVEGGGHEKLFF | TGCAGCGTTGAAGGAGGGGGACATGAAAAACTGTTTTTT
TRBJ1-5 | TRBV6-1 | . | . | CVSSDLEGPQPQHF | TGTGTCAGCAGTGATTTAGAGGGTCCTCAGCCCCAGCATTTT
TRBJ2-5 | TRBV27 | . | many | CASSPWVSKETQYF | TGTGCCAGCAGTCCCTGGGTATCAAAAGAGACCCAGTACTTC
TRBJ2-1 | TRBV9 | TRBD2 | many | CASSVESASGSSYNEQFF | TGTGCCAGCAGCGTAGAGTCGGCTAGCGGGAGCTCCTACAATGAGCAGTTCTTC
TRBJ2-3 | TRBV18 | . | many | CASSPPGTDTQYF | TGTGCCAGCAGCCCCCCAGGCACAGATACGCAGTATTTT
TRBJ1-5 | TRBV7-3 | TRBD1 | many | CASSSPGGRLKWPQHF | TGTGCCAGCAGCTCCCCAGGGGGTCGCCTTAAATGGCCCCAGCATTTT
TRBJ2-1 | TRBV20-1 | . | once | CSAPPGGDNEQFF | TGCAGTGCACCGCCTGGGGGAGACAATGAGCAGTTCTTC
TRBJ2-3 | TRBV15 | . | many | CATSRDGTPTDTQYF | TGTGCCACCAGCAGAGACGGGACCCCCACAGATACGCAGTATTTT
TRBJ2-1 | TRBV28 | TRBD1 | . | CASSRPGQGIYEQFF | TGTGCCAGCAGTCGGCCGGGACAGGGGATCTATGAGCAGTTCTTC
TRBJ1-2 | TRBV7-8 | . | many | CASSLGGGLGYTF | TGTGCCAGCAGCTTAGGGGGGGGTTTAGGCTACACCTTC
TRBJ2-1 | TRBV24-1 | . | many | CATSRASYNEQFF | TGTGCCACCAGCAGGGCCTCCTACAATGAGCAGTTCTTC
TRBJ2-1 | TRBV20-1 | TRBD2 | many | CSAGLAGSSYNEQFF | TGCAGTGCTGGACTAGCGGGGAGCTCCTACAATGAGCAGTTCTTC
TRBJ2-5 | TRBV5-1 | . | many | CASSLVGRGTQETQYF | TGCGCCAGCAGCTTGGTTGGCAGGGGCACCCAAGAGACCCAGTACTTC
TRBJ2-3 | TRBV7-9 | . | many | CASSSRESTDTQYF | TGTGCCAGCAGCTCAAGGGAGTCCACAGATACGCAGTATTTT